One sample yielded the 8 T cell receptor beta chains listed below, sequenced in a study of T-cell memory formation after mild COVID-19. TCRdb fed the 5' RACE reads into MiXCR, producing one record per CDR3 protein. The sample holds nearly 250,000 distinct CDR3 sequences, 15% seen once. The source material was PBMCs or a T cell subset sorted from them (not recorded which). These receptors all stem from an adult woman who had mild COVID-19 (a few samples of this study predate the infection). Cell type and time point are not known.

This clonotype was observed a few times. The chain uses TRBV18 and TRBJ2-1, with D unclear. Germline V gene lookup returns CDR1 KGHSH and CDR2 LQKENI. V lost 3 bases and J lost 5, with 2 bases in between. CDR3 size: 11 residues. CDR3 nucleotide sequence: TGTGCCAGCTCACCCAACAATGAGCAGTTCTTC. Its protein product is CASSPNNEQFF.

The V call is TRBV7-3, the J call TRBJ2-3; 14 nucleotides match TRBD2. This CDR3 has 16 amino acids. The trim removed 5 bases at V and 5 bases at J, leaving 6 bases unmatched. Per germline, CDR1 SGHTA and CDR2 FQGTGA. The CDR3 is CASSQGTSGSKDTQYF. For the CDR3, the DNA is TGTGCCAGCAGCCAAGGGACTAGCGGGAGTAAAGATACGCAGTATTTT.

The table lists this clonotype with many counts. The chain uses TRBV5-1 and TRBJ2-5, with D perhaps TRBD2 (6 bases). CDR1 SGHRS and CDR2 YFSETQ come from the germline V gene. The CDR3 is 14 residues long. V dropped 6 bases and J dropped 1 base, with 13 bases sitting between them. CDR3 sequence reads: CASTGGALQETQYF. CDR3 nucleotide sequence: TGCGCCAGCACTGGCGGGGCCCTCCAAGAGACCCAGTACTTC.

The table lists this clonotype with a few counts. The chain joins TRBV5-1 to TRBJ2-1; D is uncertain. This CDR3 has 15 amino acids. The germline V gene has CDR1 SGHRS and CDR2 YFSETQ. The V and J ends lost 2 bases and 0 bases respectively, with 9 bases between them. The chain's CDR3 is CASSFGESSYNEQFF. The CDR3 nucleotides read TGCGCCAGCAGCTTTGGAGAATCCTCCTACAATGAGCAGTTCTTC.

This clonotype was picked up a small number of times. The chain employs TRBV20-1 and TRBJ2-5, with 8 bases fitting TRBD2. Germline V gene sequence: CDR1 DFQATT, CDR2 SNEGSKA (reference sequence). CDR3 length: 16 amino acids. Trimming took 0 bases from V and 2 from J; bases not matched to a gene: 8. The chain's CDR3 is CSARDLLAVAQETQYF. The CDR3 DNA sequence: TGCAGTGCTAGAGACCTACTAGCGGTGGCACAAGAGACCCAGTACTTC.

The V call is TRBV12-3 or TRBV12-4, the J call TRBJ1-1; D perhaps matches TRBD1 (6 bases). The V end lost 2 bases, the J end lost 4 bases, and 8 bases lay between the germline ends. This CDR3 contains 13 residues. The DNA of the CDR3 is TGTGCCAGCAGTTTAATGGGGGCCACTGAAGCTTTCTTT. It specifies CASSLMGATEAFF.

This clonotype was detected only once. CDR3 nucleotide sequence: TGTGCCAGCAGTGGGGTCCCCGGGACAGGGGACACCGGGGAGCTGTTTTTT. This sequence encodes CASSGVPGTGDTGELFF. This chain links TRBV25-1 with TRBJ2-2; 10 bases are a match to TRBD1. V gave up 4 bases and J gave up 3 bases; unmatched junction bases: 8. The CDR3 is 17 residues long. Germline V lookup: CDR1 MGHDK, CDR2 SYGVNS.

This clonotype was seen a handful of times. At one end the junction does not follow the germline gene, possibly because of a read error. V and J are TRBV6-5 and TRBJ2-7; 14 bases align to TRBD2. The CDR3 totals 18 residues. Germline CDR1 MNHEY, CDR2 SVGAGI. CDR3 sequence reads: CASSAGTSGSPFSDEQYF. CDR3 coding DNA: TGTGCCAGCAGTGCCGGGACTAGCGGGAGTCCGTTCTCCGACGAGCAGTACTTC.